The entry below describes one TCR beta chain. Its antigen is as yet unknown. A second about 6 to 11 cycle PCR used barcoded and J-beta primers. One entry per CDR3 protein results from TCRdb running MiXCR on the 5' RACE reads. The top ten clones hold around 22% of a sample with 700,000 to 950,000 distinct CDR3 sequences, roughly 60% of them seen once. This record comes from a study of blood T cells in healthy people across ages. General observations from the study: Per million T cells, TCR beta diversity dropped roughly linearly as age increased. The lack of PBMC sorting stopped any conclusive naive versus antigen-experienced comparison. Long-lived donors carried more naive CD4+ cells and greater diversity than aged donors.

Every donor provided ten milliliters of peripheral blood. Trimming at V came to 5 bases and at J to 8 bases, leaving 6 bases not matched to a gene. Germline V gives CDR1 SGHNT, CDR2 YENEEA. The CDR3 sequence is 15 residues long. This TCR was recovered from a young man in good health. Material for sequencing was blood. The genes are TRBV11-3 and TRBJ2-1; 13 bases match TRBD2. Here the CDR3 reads CASSQGLAGRDEQFF. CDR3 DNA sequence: TGTGCCAGCAGCCAGGGACTAGCGGGGAGGGATGAGCAGTTCTTC.